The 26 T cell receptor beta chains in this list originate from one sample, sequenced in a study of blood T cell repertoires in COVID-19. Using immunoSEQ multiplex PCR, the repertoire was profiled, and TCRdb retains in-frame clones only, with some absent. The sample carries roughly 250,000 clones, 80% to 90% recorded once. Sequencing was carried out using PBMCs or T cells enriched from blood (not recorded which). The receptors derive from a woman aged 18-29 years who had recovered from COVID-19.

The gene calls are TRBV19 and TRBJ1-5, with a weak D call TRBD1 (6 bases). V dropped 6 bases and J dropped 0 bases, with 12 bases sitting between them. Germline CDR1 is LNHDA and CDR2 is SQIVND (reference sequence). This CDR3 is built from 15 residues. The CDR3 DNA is TGTGCCAGTAGGTGGACAGAACATAGCAATCAGCCCCAGCATTTT. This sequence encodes CASRWTEHSNQPQHF.

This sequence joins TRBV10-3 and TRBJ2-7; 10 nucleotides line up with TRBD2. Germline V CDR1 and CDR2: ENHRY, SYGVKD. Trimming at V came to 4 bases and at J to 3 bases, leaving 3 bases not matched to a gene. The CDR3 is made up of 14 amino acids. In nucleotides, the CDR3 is TGTGCCATCAGTGCAGCGGGGGGGCTCTACGAGCAGTACTTC. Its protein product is CAISAAGGLYEQYF.

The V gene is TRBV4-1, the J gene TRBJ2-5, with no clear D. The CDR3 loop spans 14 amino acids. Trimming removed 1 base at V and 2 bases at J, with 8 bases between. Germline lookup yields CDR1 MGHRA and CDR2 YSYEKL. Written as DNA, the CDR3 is TGCGCCAGCAGCCAAGGGCCCGCTCAAGAGACCCAGTACTTC. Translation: CASSQGPAQETQYF.

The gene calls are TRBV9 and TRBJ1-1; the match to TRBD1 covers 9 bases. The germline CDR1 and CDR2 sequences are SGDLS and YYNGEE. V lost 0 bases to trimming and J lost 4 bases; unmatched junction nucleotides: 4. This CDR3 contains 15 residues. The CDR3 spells CASSVDLQGATEAFF. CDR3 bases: TGTGCCAGCAGCGTAGACTTACAGGGGGCCACTGAAGCTTTCTTT.

Here the CDR3 DNA reads TGCAGTGCTAGTCCCGGGACAGGTACGGGTGAAAAACTGTTTTTT. Translation: CSASPGTGTGEKLFF. This chain connects TRBV20-1 to TRBJ1-4; 8 nucleotides agree with TRBD1. The length of the CDR3 is 15 residues. V gave up 3 bases and J gave up 7 bases; unmatched junction bases: 10. CDR1 and CDR2 from the germline V gene are DFQATT and SNEGSKA (reference sequence).

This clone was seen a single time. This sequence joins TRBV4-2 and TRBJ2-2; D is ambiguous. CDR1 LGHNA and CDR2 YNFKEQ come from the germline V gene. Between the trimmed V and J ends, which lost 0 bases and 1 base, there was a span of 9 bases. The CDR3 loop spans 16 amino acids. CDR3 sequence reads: CASSQDLRQNTGELFF. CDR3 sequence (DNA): TGTGCCAGCAGCCAAGATCTGAGACAGAACACCGGGGAGCTGTTTTTT.

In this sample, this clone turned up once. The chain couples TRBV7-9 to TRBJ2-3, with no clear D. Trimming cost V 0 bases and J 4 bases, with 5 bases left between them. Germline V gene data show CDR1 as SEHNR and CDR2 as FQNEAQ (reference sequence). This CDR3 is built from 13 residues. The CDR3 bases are TGTGCCAGCAGCTTAGCGGGCTCAGATACGCAGTATTTT. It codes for CASSLAGSDTQYF.

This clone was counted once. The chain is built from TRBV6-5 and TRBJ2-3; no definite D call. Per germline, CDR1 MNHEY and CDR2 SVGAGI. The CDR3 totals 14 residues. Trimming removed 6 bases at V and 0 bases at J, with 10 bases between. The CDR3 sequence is CASRRLASTDTQYF. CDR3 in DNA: TGTGCCAGCAGGAGACTGGCTAGCACAGATACGCAGTATTTT.

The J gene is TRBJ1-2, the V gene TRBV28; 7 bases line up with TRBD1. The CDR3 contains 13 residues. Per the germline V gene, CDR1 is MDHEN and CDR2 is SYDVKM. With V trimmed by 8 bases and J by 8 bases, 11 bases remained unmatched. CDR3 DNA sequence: TGTGCCAGCCAGCTGGGACAGCGCGGAGGCTACACCTTC. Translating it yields CASQLGQRGGYTF.

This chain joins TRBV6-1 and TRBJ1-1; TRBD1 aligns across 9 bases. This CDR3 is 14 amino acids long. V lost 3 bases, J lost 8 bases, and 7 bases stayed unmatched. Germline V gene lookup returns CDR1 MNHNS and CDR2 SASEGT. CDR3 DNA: TGTGCCAGCAGTGATTCCGGGACAGGGAGCGAAGCTTTCTTT. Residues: CASSDSGTGSEAFF.

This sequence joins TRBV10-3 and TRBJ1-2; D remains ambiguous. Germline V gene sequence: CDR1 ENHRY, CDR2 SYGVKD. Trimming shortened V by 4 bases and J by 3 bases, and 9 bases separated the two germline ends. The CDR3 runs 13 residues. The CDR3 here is CAISAGRDYGYTF. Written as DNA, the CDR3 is TGTGCCATCAGTGCAGGCAGAGACTATGGCTACACCTTC.

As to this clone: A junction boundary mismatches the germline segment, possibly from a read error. For the CDR3, the DNA is TGTGCCAGCAGCTTGTCCGGGACAGGGGAGTTT. Encoded protein: CASSLSGTGEF. The V and J genes are TRBV7-9 and TRBJ1-3; 10 bases are a match to TRBD1. Germline V lookup: CDR1 SEHNR, CDR2 FQNEAQ (reference sequence). The CDR3 has 11 residues.

The CDR3 protein is CASSLSVRLSSYNEQFF. The CDR3 nucleotides are TGTGCCAGCAGCCTCTCTGTCCGCCTCAGCTCCTACAATGAGCAGTTCTTC. The V and J genes are TRBV5-4 and TRBJ2-1; D is ambiguous. V was cut by 4 bases and J by 0 bases, with 17 bases left in between. The CDR3 extends over 17 amino acids. The V gene's germline CDR1 is SGHNT and CDR2 YYREEE (reference sequence). The entire variable domain, with the rest obtained from reference TRBV5-4 and TRBJ2-1, is as follows: ETGVTQSPTHLIKTRGQQVTLRCSSQSGHNTVSWYQQALGQGPQFIFQYYREEENGRGNFPPRFSGLQFPNYSSELNVNALELDDSALYLCASSLSVRLSSYNEQFFGPGTRLTVL.

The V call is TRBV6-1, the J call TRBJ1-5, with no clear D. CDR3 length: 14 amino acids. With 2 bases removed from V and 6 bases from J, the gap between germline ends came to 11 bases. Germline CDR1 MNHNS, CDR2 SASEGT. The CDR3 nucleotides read TGTGCCAGCAGTGAAATCTCTAGTAGTCAGCCCCAGCATTTT. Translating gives CASSEISSSQPQHF.

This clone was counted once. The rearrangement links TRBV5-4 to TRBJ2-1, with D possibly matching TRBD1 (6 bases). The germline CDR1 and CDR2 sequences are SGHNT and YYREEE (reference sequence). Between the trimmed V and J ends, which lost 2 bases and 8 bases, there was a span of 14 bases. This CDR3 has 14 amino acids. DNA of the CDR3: TGTGCCAGCAGCTTTGGACAGAGGGTGGATGAGCAGTTCTTC. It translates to CASSFGQRVDEQFF.

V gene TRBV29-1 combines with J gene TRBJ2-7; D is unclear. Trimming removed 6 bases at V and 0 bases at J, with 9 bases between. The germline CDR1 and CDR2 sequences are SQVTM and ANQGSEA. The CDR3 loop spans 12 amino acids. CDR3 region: CSVGSFSYEQYF. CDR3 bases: TGCAGCGTCGGGTCTTTCTCCTACGAGCAGTACTTC.

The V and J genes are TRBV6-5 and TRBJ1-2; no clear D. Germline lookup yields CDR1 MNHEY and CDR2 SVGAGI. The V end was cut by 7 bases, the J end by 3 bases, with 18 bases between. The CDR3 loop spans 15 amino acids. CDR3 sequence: CASTPGTAIHYGYTF. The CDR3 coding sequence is TGTGCCAGCACCCCTGGAACAGCTATCCACTATGGCTACACCTTC.

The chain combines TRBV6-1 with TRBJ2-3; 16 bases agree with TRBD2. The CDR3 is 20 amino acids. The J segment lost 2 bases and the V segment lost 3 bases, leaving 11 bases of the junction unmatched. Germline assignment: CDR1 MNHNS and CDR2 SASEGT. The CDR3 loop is CASSDLPPGLAGGVTDTQYF. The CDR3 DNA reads TGTGCCAGCAGTGACCTACCGCCGGGACTAGCGGGGGGGGTCACAGATACGCAGTATTTT.

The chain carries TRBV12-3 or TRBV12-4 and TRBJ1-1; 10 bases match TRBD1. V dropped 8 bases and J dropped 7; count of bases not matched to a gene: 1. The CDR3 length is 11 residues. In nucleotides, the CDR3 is TGTGCCAGCGGGACAGGGGTTGAAGCTTTCTTT. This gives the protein CASGTGVEAFF.

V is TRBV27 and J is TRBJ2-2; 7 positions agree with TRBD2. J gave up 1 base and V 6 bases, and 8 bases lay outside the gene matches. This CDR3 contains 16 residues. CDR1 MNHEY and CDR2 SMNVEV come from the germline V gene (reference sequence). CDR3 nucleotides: TGTGCCAGCAGCCTAACGGCGGGGGTGAACACCGGGGAGCTGTTTTTT. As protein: CASSLTAGVNTGELFF.

CDR3 sequence reads: CASSLTRSGQGSNQPQHF. CDR3 bases: TGTGCCAGCTCACTAACCAGATCCGGACAGGGTAGCAATCAGCCCCAGCATTTT. The chain is built from TRBV18 and TRBJ1-5, with 8 positions matching TRBD1. After removal of 4 bases from V and 0 bases from J, the junction contained 11 bases not matched to a gene. The CDR3 loop spans 18 amino acids. Germline V gene sequence: CDR1 KGHSH, CDR2 LQKENI.

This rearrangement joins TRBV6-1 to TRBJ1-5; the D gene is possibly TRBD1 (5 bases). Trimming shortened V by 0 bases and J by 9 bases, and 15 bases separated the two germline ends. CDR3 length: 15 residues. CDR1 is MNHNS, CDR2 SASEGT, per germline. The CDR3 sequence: CASSEALPGGLPQHF. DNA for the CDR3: TGTGCCAGCAGTGAAGCGCTTCCCGGGGGTTTGCCCCAGCATTTT.

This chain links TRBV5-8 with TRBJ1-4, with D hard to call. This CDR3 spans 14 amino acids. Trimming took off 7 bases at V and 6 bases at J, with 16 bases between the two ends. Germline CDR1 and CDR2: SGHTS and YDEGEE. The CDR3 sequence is CASFLRDWDEKLFF. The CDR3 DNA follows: TGTGCCAGCTTCCTGAGGGATTGGGATGAAAAACTGTTTTTT.

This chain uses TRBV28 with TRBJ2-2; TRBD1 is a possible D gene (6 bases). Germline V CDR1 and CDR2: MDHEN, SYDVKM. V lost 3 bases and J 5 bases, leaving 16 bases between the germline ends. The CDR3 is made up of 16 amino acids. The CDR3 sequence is CASSFAITGRTGELFF. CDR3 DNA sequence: TGTGCCAGCAGTTTCGCTATTACAGGGAGAACCGGGGAGCTGTTTTTT.

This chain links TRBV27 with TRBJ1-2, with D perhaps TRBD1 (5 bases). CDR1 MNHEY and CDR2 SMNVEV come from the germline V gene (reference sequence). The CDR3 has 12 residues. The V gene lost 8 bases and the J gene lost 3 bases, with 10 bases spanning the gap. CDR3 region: CASGDSYYGYTF. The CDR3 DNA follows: TGTGCCAGCGGCGACAGTTACTATGGCTACACCTTC.

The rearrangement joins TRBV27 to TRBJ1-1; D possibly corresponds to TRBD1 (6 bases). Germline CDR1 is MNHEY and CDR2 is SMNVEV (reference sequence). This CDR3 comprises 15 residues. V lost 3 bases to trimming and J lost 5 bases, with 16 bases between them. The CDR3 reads CASSLYGAGDTEAFF. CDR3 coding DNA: TGTGCCAGCAGTTTGTATGGGGCAGGGGATACTGAAGCTTTCTTT.